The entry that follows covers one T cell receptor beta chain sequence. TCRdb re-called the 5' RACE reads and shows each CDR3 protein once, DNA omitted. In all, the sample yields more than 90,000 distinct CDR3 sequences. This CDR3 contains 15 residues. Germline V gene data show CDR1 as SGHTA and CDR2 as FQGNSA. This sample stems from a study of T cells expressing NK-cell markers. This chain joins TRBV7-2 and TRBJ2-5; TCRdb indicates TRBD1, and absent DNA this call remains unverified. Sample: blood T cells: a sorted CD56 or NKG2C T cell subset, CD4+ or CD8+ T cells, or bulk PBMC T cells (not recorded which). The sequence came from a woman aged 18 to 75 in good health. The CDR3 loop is CASSPGTLLSETQYF.